The 20 T cell receptor beta chains presented below share a single source sample, sequenced in a study of T cell responses to AZD1222 COVID-19 vaccine. Data came from immunoSEQ multiplex PCR; TCRdb stores just in-frame clones and leaves some out. There are approximately 170,000 clones in the sample; roughly 89% occur only once, and approximately 0.97% lies in the top ten. Sequencing used peripheral blood, obtained 28 days after the second AZD1222 dose. These receptors were obtained from an adult who received the AZD1222 COVID-19 vaccine.

V is TRBV5-4 and J is TRBJ1-3; tentative D call: TRBD1 (5 bases). This CDR3 has 17 residues. The V end was cut by 0 bases, the J end by 0 bases, with 13 bases between. CDR1 is SGHNT, CDR2 YYREEE, per germline (reference sequence). The CDR3 is CASSLEGQRSSGNTIYF. The CDR3 DNA reads TGTGCCAGCAGCTTGGAAGGACAACGAAGCTCTGGAAACACCATATATTTT.

The chain combines TRBV18 with TRBJ1-2; D may be TRBD1 (5 bases). The V end lost 6 bases, the J end lost 6 bases, and 20 bases lay between the germline ends. Germline V CDR1 and CDR2: KGHSH, LQKENI. The CDR3 length is 15 residues. Written as DNA, the CDR3 is TGTGCCAGCTCCTGGGGACTGACGGGTCTCAATGGCTACACCTTC. Translating it yields CASSWGLTGLNGYTF. Together with reference TRBV18 and TRBJ1-2, the CDR3 gives the full variable domain: NAGVMQNPRHLVRRRGQEARLRCSPMKGHSHVYWYRQLPEEGLKFMVYLQKENIIDESGMPKERFSAEFPKEGPSILRIQQVVRGDSAAYFCASSWGLTGLNGYTFGSGTRLTVV.

The V call is TRBV5-1, the J call TRBJ2-5; TRBD2 matches 7 bases. The J segment lost 4 bases and the V segment lost 3 bases, leaving 6 bases of the junction unmatched. The CDR3 length is 14 residues. Germline V gene sequence: CDR1 SGHRS, CDR2 YFSETQ. The CDR3 is CASSSEGGLETQYF. The CDR3 nucleotides are TGCGCCAGCAGCTCGGAGGGAGGGCTAGAGACCCAGTACTTC.

The gene calls are TRBV5-1 and TRBJ1-4; D is ambiguous. Germline assignment: CDR1 SGHRS and CDR2 YFSETQ. V lost 4 bases and J 4 bases, leaving 11 bases between the germline ends. The CDR3 sequence is 14 residues long. CDR3 sequence (DNA): TGCGCCAGCAGCCGAGATGGGAATAATGAAAAACTGTTTTTT. Its protein product is CASSRDGNNEKLFF.

The chain uses TRBV7-9 and TRBJ1-6; D is perhaps TRBD1 (5 bases). Germline V gives CDR1 SEHNR, CDR2 FQNEAQ (reference sequence). CDR3 length: 14 residues. V was pared by 4 bases and J by 7 bases, with 11 bases between. CDR3 DNA sequence: TGTGCCAGCAGCTCTCAGGGAGCCAATTCACCCCTCCACTTT. It encodes CASSSQGANSPLHF.

J is TRBJ2-1 and V is TRBV27, with 8 bases that match TRBD1. The V gene end was trimmed by 4 bases and the J gene end by 7 bases; junction bases not matched to a gene: 6. This CDR3 has 14 residues. Germline loops: CDR1 MNHEY, CDR2 SMNVEV (reference sequence). The CDR3 is CASSSRQGRNEQFF. CDR3 DNA: TGTGCCAGCAGTTCACGACAGGGGCGGAATGAGCAGTTCTTC.

J is TRBJ1-1 and V is TRBV6-2 or TRBV6-3; no firm D call. V was clipped by 4 bases and J by 0 bases, with 18 bases between them. Germline V gene sequence: CDR1 MNHEY, CDR2 SVGEGT. The CDR3 loop spans 17 amino acids. The CDR3 loop reads CASSSDLGLQLNTEAFF. As DNA, the CDR3 is TGTGCCAGCAGTTCGGATTTAGGGCTACAGCTGAACACTGAAGCTTTCTTT.

The rearrangement uses TRBV10-3 and TRBJ2-3, with a tentative D call TRBD1 (6 bases). Germline V gives CDR1 ENHRY, CDR2 SYGVKD. The CDR3 runs to 14 residues. Trimming shortened V by 9 bases and J by 1 base, and 14 bases separated the two germline ends. This CDR3 reads CAMKGDLGTDTQYF. The CDR3 DNA reads TGTGCCATGAAGGGGGATTTGGGCACAGATACGCAGTATTTT.

In this sample, this clone turned up a few times. V and J are TRBV7-8 and TRBJ2-1; D possibly uses TRBD1 or TRBD2 (5 bases each). Germline-derived CDR1 and CDR2 are SGHVS and FQNEAQ. Deletions cut 4 bases from V and 8 bases from J, with 15 bases between. CDR3 length: 14 amino acids. CDR3 loop: CASSSRGQAHEQFF. DNA of the CDR3: TGTGCCAGCAGCTCCCGGGGCCAGGCCCATGAGCAGTTCTTC.

The V gene is TRBV18, the J gene TRBJ2-5; D might be TRBD1 or TRBD2, each matching 6 bases. The germline V gene has CDR1 KGHSH and CDR2 LQKENI. CDR3 length: 14 amino acids. The ends were cut back, 3 bases at V and 5 bases at J, with 13 bases in the middle. The CDR3 DNA sequence: TGTGCCAGCTCACCTCCCGGGGGCCTGGAGACCCAGTACTTC. It yields the protein CASSPPGGLETQYF. The complete variable domain, with remaining parts taken from reference TRBV18 and TRBJ2-5, reads NAGVMQNPRHLVRRRGQEARLRCSPMKGHSHVYWYRQLPEEGLKFMVYLQKENIIDESGMPKERFSAEFPKEGPSILRIQQVVRGDSAAYFCASSPPGGLETQYFGPGTRLLVL.

The chain recombines TRBV5-5 with TRBJ1-2; weak D call: TRBD1 (5 bases). Germline lookup yields CDR1 SGHKS and CDR2 YYEKEE (reference sequence). Deletions cut 0 bases from V and 8 bases from J, with 8 bases between. This CDR3 has 12 residues. As DNA, the CDR3 is TGTGCCAGCAGCTTGGGAGGGGACGGCTACACCTTC. Protein: CASSLGGDGYTF.

This chain uses TRBV18 with TRBJ1-4; D ambiguous. CDR1 and CDR2 (germline): KGHSH, LQKENI. The CDR3 totals 14 residues. V dropped 5 bases and J dropped 4 bases, with 11 bases sitting between them. CDR3: CASSAPLDNEKLFF. The CDR3, as DNA: TGTGCCAGCTCAGCCCCGCTCGATAATGAAAAACTGTTTTTT.

This clone was seen just once. This sequence joins TRBV13 and TRBJ1-3; tentative D call: TRBD1 (5 bases). This CDR3 is built from 15 residues. Germline-derived CDR1 and CDR2 are PRHDT and FYEKMQ (reference sequence). Between the trimmed V and J ends, which lost 5 bases and 4 bases, there was a span of 15 bases. CDR3 nucleotides: TGTGCCAGCAGCCCCACGGCAGGGCGCGGAAACACCATATATTTT. This sequence encodes CASSPTAGRGNTIYF.

The chain is built from TRBV12-3 or TRBV12-4 and TRBJ1-1, with D hard to call. Trimming shortened V by 3 bases and J by 1 base, and 6 bases separated the two germline ends. This CDR3 has 13 amino acids. CDR3 loop: CASSFRANTEAFF. CDR3 coding DNA: TGTGCCAGCAGTTTTCGGGCGAACACTGAAGCTTTCTTT.

The rearrangement joins TRBV4-3 to TRBJ2-7; 7 bases agree with TRBD1. Germline CDR1 LGHNA, CDR2 YSLEER. The CDR3 runs to 17 residues. V trimming: 4 bases; J trimming: 2 bases; junction bases outside the gene matches: 14. This CDR3 is CASSPQGFGLGPYEQYF. The DNA for the CDR3 is TGCGCCAGCAGCCCACAGGGGTTCGGGCTCGGGCCCTACGAGCAGTACTTC.

This clone has only a few counts. The rearrangement links TRBV6-5 to TRBJ2-3; D remains ambiguous. Germline lookup yields CDR1 MNHEY and CDR2 SVGAGI. The V end was cut by 8 bases, the J end by 3 bases, with 12 bases between. The CDR3 is 13 amino acids. The CDR3 loop is CASQLGITDTQYF. CDR3 DNA sequence: TGTGCCAGCCAACTGGGGATTACAGATACGCAGTATTTT.

V and J are TRBV7-2 and TRBJ2-7; perhaps TRBD1 as D (6 bases). V was shortened by 1 base and J by 4 bases, with 20 bases between the two germline ends. CDR1 and CDR2 (germline): SGHTA, FQGNSA. This CDR3 contains 17 residues. The chain's CDR3 is CASSLVGGPDRNYEQYF. Here the CDR3 DNA reads TGTGCCAGCAGCTTAGTTGGTGGGCCAGACAGGAATTACGAGCAGTACTTC.

The rearrangement joins TRBV6-4 to TRBJ1-2; D possibly corresponds to TRBD1 (5 bases). Between the trimmed V and J ends, which lost 9 bases and 4 bases, there was a span of 12 bases. CDR3 length: 12 residues. CDR1 is MRHNA and CDR2 is SNTAGT in the germline V gene. The CDR3 DNA sequence: TGTGCCAGGACCAGGGCGGGCTATGGCTACACCTTC. Residues: CARTRAGYGYTF.

In nucleotides, the CDR3 is TGTGCCAGCAGCCCTCTCGCCGGGGGGGAGTACAATGAGCAGTTCTTC. Translated, it gives CASSPLAGGEYNEQFF. The chain carries TRBV7-9 and TRBJ2-1; 8 nucleotides align to TRBD2. V lost 5 bases to trimming and J lost 4 bases; unmatched junction nucleotides: 10. Germline CDR1 SEHNR, CDR2 FQNEAQ (reference sequence). CDR3 length: 16 residues.

J is TRBJ1-3 and V is TRBV7-9; 7 bases line up with TRBD1. CDR3 length equals 15 residues. The V gene end was trimmed by 5 bases and the J gene end by 5 bases; junction bases not matched to a gene: 9. Germline V gene data show CDR1 as SEHNR and CDR2 as FQNEAQ (reference sequence). The CDR3: CASSTGQARRNTIYF. The CDR3 DNA reads TGTGCCAGCAGCACAGGACAGGCGCGAAGAAACACCATATATTTT.